What follows is one TCR beta chain and its context. Its antigen is as yet unknown. The data are from a study of vaccination and CD4 T cells after COVID-19. The Oncomine TCR Beta short-read assay was what sequenced the DNA obtained from cultured CD4+ T cells. The source of extracted genomic DNA was cultured CD4+ T cells. TCRdb used MiXCR to reprocess the PCR reads, holding one entry per CDR3 protein. In the table there are roughly 14,000 distinct CDR3 sequences, 55% of which are singletons. The CDR3 covers 14 residues. V lost 5 bases, J lost 4 bases, and 6 bases stayed unmatched. Per the germline V gene, CDR1 is SGHVS and CDR2 is FQNEAQ. Sample treatment: roughly 11-day PBMC culture with coronavirus spike peptide pools or control peptides (ViraFEST assay).

The chain couples TRBV7-8 to TRBJ2-3; 7 nucleotides line up with TRBD1. Specimen: CD4+ T cells from blood, cultured in vitro. This receptor was taken from a human donor who had recovered from COVID-19. This CDR3 reads CASSTRQGSDTQYF. CDR3 in DNA: TGTGCCAGCAGCACCCGACAGGGTTCAGATACGCAGTATTTT.